These 15 T cell receptor beta chains were sequenced from one sample in a study of blood T cell repertoires in COVID-19. Here immunoSEQ multiplex PCR was the method, and the copy in TCRdb shows in-frame clones only, minus some. The repertoire holds roughly 200,000 clones, with less than 90% as singletons. Sample: PBMCs or T cells enriched from blood (not recorded which). These receptors were obtained from a young woman who had been exposed to COVID-19.

The chain combines TRBV29-1 with TRBJ1-2; no clear D gene. The CDR3 covers 12 residues. CDR1 and CDR2 (germline): SQVTM, ANQGSEA. The ends were cut back, 1 base at V and 5 bases at J, with 8 bases in the middle. The CDR3 DNA sequence: TGCAGCGTTGAAGGGGAGAATTATGGCTACACCTTC. It is translated as CSVEGENYGYTF. The full variable domain, with the rest looked up from reference TRBV29-1 and TRBJ1-2, is SAVISQKPSRDICQRGTSLTIQCQVDSQVTMMFWYRQQPGQSLTLIATANQGSEATYESGFVIDKFPISRPNLTFSTLTVSNMSPEDSSIYLCSVEGENYGYTFGSGTRLTVV.

The gene calls are TRBV7-8 and TRBJ2-1; 12 nucleotides agree with TRBD2. The germline V gene has CDR1 SGHVS and CDR2 FQNEAQ. The CDR3 is 16 residues long. With 1 base clipped from V and 10 bases from J, the junction kept 8 bases outside the gene matches. This CDR3 reads CASSLGILAGGVEQFF. Here the CDR3 DNA reads TGTGCCAGCAGCTTAGGAATCCTAGCGGGGGGGGTAGAGCAGTTCTTC.

V gene TRBV6-1 combines with J gene TRBJ2-5; D unresolved. The CDR3 extends over 16 amino acids. V was shortened by 2 bases and J by 1 base, with 14 bases between the two germline ends. Germline V gene lookup returns CDR1 MNHNS and CDR2 SASEGT. This CDR3 reads CASSELALWPQETQYF. The CDR3 DNA sequence: TGTGCCAGCAGTGAATTGGCTTTATGGCCCCAAGAGACCCAGTACTTC.

J is TRBJ2-2 and V is TRBV24-1, with D maybe TRBD1 (5 bases). This CDR3 comprises 15 residues. The germline V gene encodes CDR1 KGHDR and CDR2 SFDVKD. Trimming took 2 bases from V and 6 from J, leaving 12 bases between them. DNA of the CDR3: TGTGCCACCAGTGATTATTCAGGGTCCCCCGGGGAGCTGTTTTTT. Translation: CATSDYSGSPGELFF.

This clone was detected only once. The CDR3 bases are TGTGCCAGCAGTGAATGGGCAATTAACACTGAAGCTTTCTTT. Translated: CASSEWAINTEAFF. The genes are TRBV6-1 and TRBJ1-1; D ambiguous. The CDR3 is 14 residues long. Germline values: CDR1 MNHNS, CDR2 SASEGT. V gave up 2 bases and J gave up 2 bases, with 9 bases separating them.

This chain joins TRBV19 and TRBJ1-1, with TRBD1 identical over 10 bases. V lost 5 bases and J lost 1; bases outside the gene matches: 7. This CDR3 is 16 amino acids long. The germline V gene has CDR1 LNHDA and CDR2 SQIVND (reference sequence). CDR3 amino acids: CASSWGQGWTNTEAFF. The CDR3 nucleotides read TGTGCCAGTAGTTGGGGACAGGGGTGGACGAACACTGAAGCTTTCTTT. The full variable domain, in which reference TRBV19 and TRBJ1-1 provide the parts outside the CDR3, is DGGITQSPKYLFRKEGQNVTLSCEQNLNHDAMYWYRQDPGQGLRLIYYSQIVNDFQKGDIAEGYSVSREKKESFPLTVTSAQKNPTAFYLCASSWGQGWTNTEAFFGQGTRLTVV.

V usage is TRBV7-8 and J usage is TRBJ1-6; 11 bases map to TRBD1. The CDR3 consists of 14 residues. CDR1 and CDR2 (germline): SGHVS, FQNEAQ. J lost 9 bases, V lost 5 bases, and 3 bases had no gene match. DNA for the CDR3: TGTGCCAGCAGCCGAGGGACAGGGGGTTCACCCCTCCACTTT. Translated, it gives CASSRGTGGSPLHF.

This chain connects TRBV7-9 to TRBJ2-1; the D gene is possibly TRBD1 (5 bases). V lost 4 bases to trimming and J lost 5 bases, with 12 bases between them. This CDR3 has 14 residues. Per germline, CDR1 SEHNR and CDR2 FQNEAQ (reference sequence). DNA for the CDR3: TGTGCCAGCAGCTCCTCCCTAGGGGACAATGAGCAGTTCTTC. Translated: CASSSSLGDNEQFF.

The chain employs TRBV7-2 and TRBJ2-3; 7 positions agree with TRBD2. Trimming removed 4 bases from V and 1 base from J; junction bases left unmatched: 5. The CDR3 runs 15 residues. Germline CDR1 SGHTA, CDR2 FQGNSA. The CDR3 spells CASSSGGRGTDTQYF. CDR3 in DNA: TGTGCCAGCAGCTCCGGGGGGAGGGGCACAGATACGCAGTATTTT.

The sample holds a few counts of this clone. The chain has TRBV4-3 and TRBJ2-7; D perhaps matches TRBD1 (5 bases). The ends were cut back, 0 bases at V and 2 bases at J, with 26 bases in the middle. The CDR3 sequence is 20 residues long. Germline lookup yields CDR1 LGHNA and CDR2 YSLEER. The CDR3 sequence is CASSQDINPQGIGEAYEQYF. For the CDR3, the DNA is TGCGCCAGCAGCCAAGACATCAACCCCCAGGGTATAGGTGAGGCCTACGAGCAGTACTTC.

The rearrangement joins TRBV7-2 to TRBJ2-5; D gene unclear. The CDR3 has 13 residues. Trimming left V 5 bases short and J 1 base short, with 8 bases between. CDR1 and CDR2 from the germline V gene are SGHTA and FQGNSA. CDR3: CASSPVTQETQYF. The CDR3 bases are TGTGCCAGCAGCCCAGTTACCCAAGAGACCCAGTACTTC.

The genes are TRBV2 and TRBJ2-1, with 7 bases aligning to TRBD1. V was pared by 6 bases and J by 0 bases, with 5 bases of the junction left unmatched. The CDR3 totals 15 residues. Germline CDR1 is SNHLY and CDR2 is FYNNEI. Written as DNA, the CDR3 is TGTGCCAGCAGCGGGACAGCAAGCTCCTACAATGAGCAGTTCTTC. This codes for CASSGTASSYNEQFF.

This chain links TRBV9 with TRBJ2-3; 16 nucleotides line up with TRBD2. The CDR3 has 19 amino acids. J gave up 2 bases and V 0 bases, and 6 bases lay outside the gene matches. Germline values: CDR1 SGDLS, CDR2 YYNGEE. The CDR3 DNA reads TGTGCCAGCAGCGTAGTAGGGACTAGCGGGGGGGCCGTCACAGATACGCAGTATTTT. It specifies CASSVVGTSGGAVTDTQYF.

V gene TRBV5-1 combines with J gene TRBJ1-1; no clear D gene. CDR3 length equals 14 residues. Germline assignment: CDR1 SGHRS and CDR2 YFSETQ. V was cut by 0 bases and J by 1 base, with 7 bases left in between. The CDR3 region is CASSLVTPNTEAFF. In DNA form, the CDR3 reads TGCGCCAGCAGCTTGGTGACTCCGAACACTGAAGCTTTCTTT.

The chain recombines TRBV6-2 or TRBV6-3 with TRBJ1-5; weak D call: TRBD1 (5 bases). From germline, CDR1 is MNHEY and CDR2 SVGEGT. V lost 8 bases and J lost 4, with 18 bases in between. The CDR3 loop spans 15 amino acids. The CDR3 protein is CASRLLLGGNQPQHF. The CDR3 DNA is TGTGCCAGCCGCCTACTCCTCGGGGGTAATCAGCCCCAGCATTTT.